Sequencing of this TCR beta chain was carried out in a study of T cells expressing NK-cell markers. CDR3 length equals 18 residues. Germline V gives CDR1 LNHDA, CDR2 SQIVND (reference sequence). TCRdb reprocessed the 5' RACE reads and reports one entry per CDR3 protein, with no DNA. The sample holds approximately 440,000 distinct CDR3 sequences. The V call is TRBV19, the J call TRBJ2-3; TCRdb outputs TRBD2, but without DNA this stays unchecked. The TCR sequence derives from a woman aged 45-65 years in good health. The specimen sequenced was blood T cells: a sorted CD56 or NKG2C T cell subset, CD4+ or CD8+ T cells, or bulk PBMC T cells (not recorded which). This CDR3 reads CASSPRALTGLDTDTQYF. The variable domain in full, completed from reference TRBV19 and TRBJ2-3, reads DGGITQSPKYLFRKEGQNVTLSCEQNLNHDAMYWYRQDPGQGLRLIYYSQIVNDFQKGDIAEGYSVSREKKESFPLTVTSAQKNPTAFYLCASSPRALTGLDTDTQYFGPGTRLTVL.